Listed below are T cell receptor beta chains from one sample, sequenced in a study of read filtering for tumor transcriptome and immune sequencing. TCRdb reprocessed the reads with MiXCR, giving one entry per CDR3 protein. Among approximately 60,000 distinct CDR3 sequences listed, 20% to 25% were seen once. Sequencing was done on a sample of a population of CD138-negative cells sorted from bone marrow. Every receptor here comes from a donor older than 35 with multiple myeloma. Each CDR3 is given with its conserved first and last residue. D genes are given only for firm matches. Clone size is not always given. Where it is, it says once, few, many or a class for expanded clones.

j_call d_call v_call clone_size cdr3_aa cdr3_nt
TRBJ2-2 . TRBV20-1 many CSARADRNTGELFF TGCAGTGCTAGGGCCGACAGGAACACCGGGGAGCTGTTTTTT
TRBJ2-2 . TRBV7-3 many CASTDSITTGELFF TGTGCCAGCACCGACTCAATTACTACCGGGGAGCTGTTTTTT
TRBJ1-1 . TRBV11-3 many CASSLGQAMNTEAFF TGTGCCAGCAGCTTAGGACAGGCTATGAACACTGAAGCTTTCTTT
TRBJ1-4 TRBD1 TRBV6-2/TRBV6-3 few CASSYSMAPTGGPNEKLFF TGTGCCAGCAGTTACTCGATGGCCCCGACAGGGGGACCCAATGAAAAACTGTTTTTT
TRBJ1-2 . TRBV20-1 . CSGPQPSDYGYTF TGCAGTGGACCGCAACCCTCTGACTATGGCTACACCTTC
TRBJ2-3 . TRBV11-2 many CASSPRDPSTDTQYF TGTGCCAGCAGCCCAAGGGATCCCAGCACAGATACGCAGTATTTT
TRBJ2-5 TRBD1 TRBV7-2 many CASSSYRGQGETQYF TGTGCCAGCAGCTCTTACAGGGGGCAGGGAGAGACCCAGTACTTC
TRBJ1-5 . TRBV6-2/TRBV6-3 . CASSYRRGVGNQPQHF TGTGCCAGCAGTTACCGGAGGGGGGTCGGCAATCAGCCCCAGCATTTT
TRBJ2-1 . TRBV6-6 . CSSSYSLAESEQFF TGTTCCAGCAGTTACTCTTTGGCGGAGAGTGAGCAGTTCTTC
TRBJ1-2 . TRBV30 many CAWSVSGRYSF TGTGCCTGGAGTGTATCGGGACGGTATTCCTTC
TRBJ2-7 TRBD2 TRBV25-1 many CASMGTSGGPSKLGEQYF TGTGCCAGCATGGGGACTAGCGGGGGGCCCTCGAAGCTGGGGGAGCAGTACTTC
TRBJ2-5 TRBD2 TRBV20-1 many CSANSGNQETQYF TGCAGTGCTAATAGCGGGAACCAAGAGACCCAGTACTTC
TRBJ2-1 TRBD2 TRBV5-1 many CASSPGGGTYNEQFF TGCGCCAGCAGCCCGGGAGGGGGGACATACAATGAGCAGTTCTTC
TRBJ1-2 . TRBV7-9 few CASSLGRPDGYTF TGTGCCAGCAGCTTAGGCCGGCCAGATGGCTACACCTTC
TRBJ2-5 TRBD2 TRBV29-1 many CSVTSEKETQYF TGCAGCGTTACTAGCGAGAAAGAGACCCAGTACTTC
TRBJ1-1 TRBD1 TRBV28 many CASTAGGTEAFF TGTGCCAGCACCGCAGGGGGCACTGAAGCTTTCTTT
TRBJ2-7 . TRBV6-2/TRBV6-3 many CASSYSIRTESYEQYF TGTGCCAGCAGTTACTCGATCCGGACAGAGTCCTACGAGCAGTACTTC
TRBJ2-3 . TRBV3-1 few CASSQGGGPTPQYF TGTGCCAGCAGCCAAGGGGGGGGCCCAACTCCGCAGTATTTT
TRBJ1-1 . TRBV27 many CASAADWNTEAFF TGTGCCAGTGCGGCTGATTGGAACACTGAAGCTTTCTTT
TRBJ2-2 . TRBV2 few CASTSDGNTGELFF TGTGCCAGCACCTCGGACGGAAACACCGGGGAGCTGTTTTTT
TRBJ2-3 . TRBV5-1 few CASSLLLQGKDTQYF TGCGCCAGCAGCCTCCTGTTGCAGGGTAAAGATACGCAGTATTTT
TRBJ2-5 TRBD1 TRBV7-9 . CASSWTGGGETQYF TGTGCCAGCAGCTGGACAGGGGGGGGAGAGACCCAGTACTTC
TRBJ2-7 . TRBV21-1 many CASTRGDTVTEQYF TGTGCCAGCACGCGGGGGGACACCGTGACGGAGCAGTACTTC
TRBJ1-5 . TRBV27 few CASRIRRDQPQHF TGTGCCAGCAGGATCCGAAGGGATCAGCCCCAGCATTTT
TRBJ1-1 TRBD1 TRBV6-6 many CASSFHRGQVNTEAFF TGTGCCAGCAGTTTCCACAGGGGGCAGGTGAACACTGAAGCTTTCTTT
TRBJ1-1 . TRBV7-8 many CASSLSDRTEAFF TGTGCCAGCAGCTTATCGGATCGGACTGAAGCTTTCTTT
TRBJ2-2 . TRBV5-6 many CASSLVGQNTGELFF TGTGCCAGCTCCTTAGTAGGACAGAACACCGGGGAGCTGTTTTTT
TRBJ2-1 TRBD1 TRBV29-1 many CSVLPRQGASYNEQFF TGCAGCGTCTTGCCCCGACAGGGGGCCTCCTACAATGAGCAGTTCTTC
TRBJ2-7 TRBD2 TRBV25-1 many CASSAGGSSLEQYF TGTGCCAGCAGTGCTGGCGGGAGTTCTCTCGAGCAGTACTTC
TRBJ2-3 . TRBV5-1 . CASSLTTRADTQYF TGCGCCAGCAGCTTGACGACTAGGGCAGATACGCAGTATTTT
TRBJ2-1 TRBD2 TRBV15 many CATSRDASGSSYNEQSF TGTGCCACCAGCAGAGATGCTAGCGGGAGCTCCTACAATGAGCAGTCCTTC
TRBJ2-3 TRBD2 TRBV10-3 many CAISDRAGPLSLTDTQYF TGTGCCATCAGTGATCGAGCGGGACCATTATCCCTCACAGATACGCAGTATTTT
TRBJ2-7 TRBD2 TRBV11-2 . CASSSTSGSYEQYF TGTGCCAGCAGCTCGACTAGCGGGAGCTACGAGCAGTACTTC
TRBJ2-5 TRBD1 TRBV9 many CASNYHGGQYQETQYF TGTGCCAGCAATTATCATGGGGGACAGTACCAAGAGACCCAGTACTTC
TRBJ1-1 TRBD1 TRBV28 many CASSFGTGRRGNTEAFF TGTGCCAGCAGTTTTGGGACAGGACGGAGGGGGAACACTGAAGCTTTCTTT
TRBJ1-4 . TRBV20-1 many CSAPSVLGGEKLFF TGCAGTGCCCCCTCAGTGCTCGGGGGGGAAAAACTGTTTTTT
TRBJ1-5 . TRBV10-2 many CASSPGRGKSNQPQHF TGCGCCAGCAGTCCGGGCCGGGGAAAGAGCAATCAGCCCCAGCATTTT
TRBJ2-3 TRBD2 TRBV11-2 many CASSYRLAGGPHTDTQYF TGTGCCAGCAGCTACCGACTAGCGGGGGGACCACACACAGATACGCAGTATTTT
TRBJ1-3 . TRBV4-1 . CASSQPPGNTIYF TGCGCCAGCAGCCAGCCCCCTGGAAACACCATATATTTT
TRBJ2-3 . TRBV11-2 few CASSQATDTQYF TGTGCCAGCAGCCAGGCCACAGATACGCAGTACTTT
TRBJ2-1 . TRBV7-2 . CASSPGTPNEQFF TGTGCCAGCAGCCCCGGGACACCCAATGAGCAGTTCTTC
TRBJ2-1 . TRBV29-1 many CSVNQLAANEQFF TGCAGCGTTAATCAGCTGGCAGCCAATGAGCAGTTCTTC
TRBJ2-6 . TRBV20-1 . CGARDSSGANVLTF TGCGGTGCTAGAGACAGCTCTGGGGCCAACGTCCTGACTTTC
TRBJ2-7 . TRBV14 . CASSQDRRGGEQYF TGTGCCAGCAGCCAAGATCGTCGGGGCGGCGAGCAGTACTTC
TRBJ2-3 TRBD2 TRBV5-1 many CASSSGGGARNTDTQYF TGCGCCAGCAGCTCCGGCGGGGGGGCCCGTAACACAGATACGCAGTATTTT
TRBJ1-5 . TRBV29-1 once CSVPSYQPQRF TGCAGCGTTCCGTCATATCAGCCCCAGCGTTTT
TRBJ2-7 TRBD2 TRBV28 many CASTVAGATYEQYF TGTGCCAGCACCGTAGCGGGAGCGACTTACGAGCAGTACTTC
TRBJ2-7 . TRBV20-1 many CSAIMDINEQYF TGCAGTGCTATAATGGACATCAACGAGCAGTACTTC
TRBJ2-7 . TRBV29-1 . CSVEVVRDRTYEQYF TGCAGCGTTGAAGTAGTCCGCGACCGGACCTACGAGCAGTACTTC
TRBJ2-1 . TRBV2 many CASRQQSSYNEQFF TGTGCCAGCAGGCAACAGAGCTCCTACAATGAGCAGTTCTTC
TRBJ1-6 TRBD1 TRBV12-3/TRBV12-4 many CASSSRTGPDSPLHF TGTGCCAGCAGTTCCCGGACAGGGCCTGATTCACCCCTCCACTTT
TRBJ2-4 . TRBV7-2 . CASSLARRGAENIQYF TGTGCCAGCAGCTTAGCGCGTAGGGGGGCGGAAAACATTCAGTACTTC
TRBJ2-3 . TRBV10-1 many CASSDKKTASFRIDTQYF TGCGCCAGCAGTGACAAGAAAACAGCCTCTTTTCGCATAGATACGCAGTATTTT
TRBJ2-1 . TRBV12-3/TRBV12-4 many CASSRIVDEQFF TGTGCCAGCAGTCGGATAGTTGATGAGCAGTTCTTC
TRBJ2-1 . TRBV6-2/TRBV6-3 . CASSYYWIATTHEQFF TGTGCCAGCAGTTACTACTGGATAGCGACCACACATGAGCAGTTCTTC
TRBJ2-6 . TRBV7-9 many CASSSLVGKTGANVLTF TGTGCCAGCAGCTCCTTGGTGGGGAAAACTGGGGCCAACGTCCTGACTTTC
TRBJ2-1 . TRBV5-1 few CASSLRTDYNEQFF TGCGCCAGCAGCTTGAGGACAGACTACAATGAGCAGTTCTTC
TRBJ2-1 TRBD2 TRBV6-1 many CASSVTSGSYNEQFF TGTGCCAGCAGTGTTACTAGCGGGAGCTACAATGAGCAGTTCTTC
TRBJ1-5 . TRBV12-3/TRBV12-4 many CASSPAGTGHQPQHF TGTGCCAGCAGCCCGGCCGGGACCGGGCATCAGCCCCAGCATTTT